This T cell receptor beta chain was captured in a study of T cell responses to AZD1222 COVID-19 vaccine. About the research overall: Combined were second doses at about 4 or about 12 weeks.

The assay was immunoSEQ multiplex PCR, and TCRdb's table has in-frame clones only and misses some. The sample includes approximately 160,000 clones, more than 85% of them seen just once. Note on this clone: What it recognizes is unknown.

CDR1 is SGHNT and CDR2 is YYREEE in the germline V gene (reference sequence). Trimming took 4 bases from V and 0 from J; bases not matched to a gene: 7. CDR3 length: 16 residues. Study results and limitations: No repertoire was sampled before or during the peak T cell response, only after it. At study baseline, merely several AZD1222 recipients were seropositive.

The receptor was derived from an adult in good health. The chain couples TRBV5-4 to TRBJ1-3; 7 bases line up with TRBD1. The material sequenced was peripheral blood, taken on day 0 of AZD1222 vaccination. CDR3 region: CASSDDRARSGNTIYF. Here the CDR3 DNA reads TGTGCCAGCAGCGACGACAGGGCGCGCTCTGGAAACACCATATATTTT.